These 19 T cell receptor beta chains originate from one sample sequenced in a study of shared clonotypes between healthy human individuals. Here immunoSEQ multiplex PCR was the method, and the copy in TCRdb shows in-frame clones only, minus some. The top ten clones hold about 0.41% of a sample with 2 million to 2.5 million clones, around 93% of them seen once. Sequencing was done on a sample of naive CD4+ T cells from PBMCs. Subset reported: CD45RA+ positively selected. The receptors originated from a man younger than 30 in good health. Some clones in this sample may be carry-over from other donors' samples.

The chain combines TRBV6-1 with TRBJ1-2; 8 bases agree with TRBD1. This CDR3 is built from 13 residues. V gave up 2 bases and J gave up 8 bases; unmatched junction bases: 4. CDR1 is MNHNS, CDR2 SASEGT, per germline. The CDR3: CASSESRQGGYTF. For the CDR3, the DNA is TGTGCCAGCAGTGAATCTCGACAGGGGGGCTACACCTTC.

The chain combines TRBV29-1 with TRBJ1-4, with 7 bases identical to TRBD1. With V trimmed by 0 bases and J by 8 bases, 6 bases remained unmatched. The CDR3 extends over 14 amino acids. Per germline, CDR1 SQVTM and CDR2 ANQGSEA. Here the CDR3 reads CSVEDPLGGEKLFF. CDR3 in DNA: TGCAGCGTTGAAGATCCCCTAGGGGGCGAAAAACTGTTTTTT.

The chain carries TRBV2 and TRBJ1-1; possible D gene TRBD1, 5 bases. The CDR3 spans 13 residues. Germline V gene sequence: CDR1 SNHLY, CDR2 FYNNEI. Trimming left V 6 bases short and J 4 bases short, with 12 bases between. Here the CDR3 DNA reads TGTGCCAGCAGCCAGGGATCTGGCACTGAAGCTTTCTTT. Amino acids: CASSQGSGTEAFF. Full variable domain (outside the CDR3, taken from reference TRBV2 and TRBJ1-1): EPEVTQTPSHQVTQMGQEVILRCVPISNHLYFYWYRQILGQKVEFLVSFYNNEISEKSEIFDDQFSVERPDGSNFTLKIRSTKLEDSAMYFCASSQGSGTEAFFGQGTRLTVV.

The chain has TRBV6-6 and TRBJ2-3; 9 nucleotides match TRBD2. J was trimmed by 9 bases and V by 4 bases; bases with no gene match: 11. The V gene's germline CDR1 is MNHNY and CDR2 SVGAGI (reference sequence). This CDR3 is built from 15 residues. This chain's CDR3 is CASSFQLAGVTTQYF. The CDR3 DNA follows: TGTGCCAGCAGTTTCCAACTAGCGGGCGTGACGACGCAGTATTTT.

The CDR3 reads CASSSTRRSGEQYF. CDR3 DNA sequence: TGTGCCAGCAGCTCCACTAGGCGTTCGGGAGAGCAGTACTTC. The chain uses TRBV11-2 and TRBJ2-7, with D possibly matching TRBD2 (5 bases). CDR3 size: 14 residues. Germline V gives CDR1 SGHAT, CDR2 FQNNGV. The V end lost 4 bases, the J end lost 7 bases, and 17 bases lay between the germline ends.

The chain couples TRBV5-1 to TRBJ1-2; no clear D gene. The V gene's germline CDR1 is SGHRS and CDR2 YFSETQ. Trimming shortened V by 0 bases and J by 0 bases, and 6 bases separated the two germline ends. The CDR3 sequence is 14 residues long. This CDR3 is CASSLVPSNYGYTF. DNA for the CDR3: TGCGCCAGCAGCTTGGTTCCGTCTAACTATGGCTACACCTTC. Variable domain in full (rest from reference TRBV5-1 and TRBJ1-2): KAGVTQTPRYLIKTRGQQVTLSCSPISGHRSVSWYQQTPGQGLQFLFEYFSETQRNKGNFPGRFSGRQFSNSRSEMNVSTLELGDSALYLCASSLVPSNYGYTFGSGTRLTVV.

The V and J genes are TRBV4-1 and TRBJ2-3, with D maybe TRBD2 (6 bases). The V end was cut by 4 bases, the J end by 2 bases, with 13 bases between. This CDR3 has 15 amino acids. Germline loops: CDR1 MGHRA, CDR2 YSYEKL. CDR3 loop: CASSRLAASTDTQYF. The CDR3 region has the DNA TGCGCCAGCAGCCGATTAGCGGCTTCCACAGATACGCAGTATTTT.

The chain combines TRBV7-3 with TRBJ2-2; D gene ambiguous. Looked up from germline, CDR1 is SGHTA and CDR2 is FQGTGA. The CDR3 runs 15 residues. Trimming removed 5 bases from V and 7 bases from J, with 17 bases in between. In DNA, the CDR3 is TGTGCCAGCAGCCCGGAGCGACTCCCAGGCGGGGAGCTGTTTTTT. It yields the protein CASSPERLPGGELFF.

For the CDR3, the DNA is TGCGCCAGCAGCCAAGTAGTAAGCTCTGGGGCCAACGTCCTGACTTTC. Amino acids: CASSQVVSSGANVLTF. The chain joins TRBV4-1 to TRBJ2-6, with D unresolved. The V gene's germline CDR1 is MGHRA and CDR2 YSYEKL. The CDR3 runs 16 residues. The V gene lost 1 base and the J gene lost 0 bases, with 7 bases spanning the gap.

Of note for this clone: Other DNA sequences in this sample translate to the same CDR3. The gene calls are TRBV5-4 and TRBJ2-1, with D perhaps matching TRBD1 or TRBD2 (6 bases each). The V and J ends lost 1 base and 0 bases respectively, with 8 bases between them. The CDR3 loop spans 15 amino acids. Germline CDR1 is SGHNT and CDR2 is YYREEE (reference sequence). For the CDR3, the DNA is TGTGCCAGCAGCTTGAGGGGGGACTCCTACAATGAGCAGTTCTTC. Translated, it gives CASSLRGDSYNEQFF.

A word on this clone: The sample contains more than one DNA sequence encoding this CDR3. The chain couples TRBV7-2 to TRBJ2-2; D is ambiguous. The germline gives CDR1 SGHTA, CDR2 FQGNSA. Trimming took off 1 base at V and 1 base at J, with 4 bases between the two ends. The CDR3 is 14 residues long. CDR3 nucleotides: TGTGCCAGCAGCTTAGTCAGGAACACCGGGGAGCTGTTTTTT. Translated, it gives CASSLVRNTGELFF.

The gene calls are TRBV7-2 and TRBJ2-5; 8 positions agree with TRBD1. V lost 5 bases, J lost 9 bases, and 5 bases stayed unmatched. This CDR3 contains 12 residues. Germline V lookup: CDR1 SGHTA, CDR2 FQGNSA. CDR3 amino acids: CASSAYRGSQYF. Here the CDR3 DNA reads TGTGCCAGCAGCGCCTACAGGGGGTCCCAGTACTTC.

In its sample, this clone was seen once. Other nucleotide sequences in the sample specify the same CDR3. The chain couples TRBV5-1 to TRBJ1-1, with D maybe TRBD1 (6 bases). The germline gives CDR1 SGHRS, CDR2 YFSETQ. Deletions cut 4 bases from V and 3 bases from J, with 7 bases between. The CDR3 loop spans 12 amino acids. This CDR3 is CASSRGDTEAFF. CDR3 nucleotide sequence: TGCGCCAGCAGCAGGGGGGACACTGAAGCTTTCTTT.

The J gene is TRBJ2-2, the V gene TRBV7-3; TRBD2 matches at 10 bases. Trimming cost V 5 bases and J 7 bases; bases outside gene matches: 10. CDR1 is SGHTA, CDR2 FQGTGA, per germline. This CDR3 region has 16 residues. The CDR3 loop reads CASSPTGTSVGGELFF. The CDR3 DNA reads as TGTGCCAGCAGCCCTACGGGGACTAGCGTGGGCGGGGAGCTGTTTTTT.

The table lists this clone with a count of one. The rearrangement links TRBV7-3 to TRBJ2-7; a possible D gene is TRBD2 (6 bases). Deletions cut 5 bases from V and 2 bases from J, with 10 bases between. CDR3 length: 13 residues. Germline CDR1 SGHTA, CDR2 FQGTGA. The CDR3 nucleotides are TGTGCCAGCAGCATGGGACTGCCCTACGAGCAGTACTTC. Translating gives CASSMGLPYEQYF.

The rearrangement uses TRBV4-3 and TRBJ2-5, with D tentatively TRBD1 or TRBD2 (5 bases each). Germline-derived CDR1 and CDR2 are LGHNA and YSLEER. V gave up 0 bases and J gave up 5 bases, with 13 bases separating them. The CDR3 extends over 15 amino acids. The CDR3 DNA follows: TGCGCCAGCAGCCAAGATCGAGGGGCAGGGGAGACCCAGTACTTC. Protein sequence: CASSQDRGAGETQYF.

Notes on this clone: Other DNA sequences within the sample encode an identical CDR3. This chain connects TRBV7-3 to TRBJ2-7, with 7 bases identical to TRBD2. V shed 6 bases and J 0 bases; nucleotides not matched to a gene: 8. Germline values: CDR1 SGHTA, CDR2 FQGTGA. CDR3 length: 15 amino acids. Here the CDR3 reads CASSPGRGSSYEQYF. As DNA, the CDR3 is TGTGCCAGCAGTCCGGGGAGGGGAAGCTCCTACGAGCAGTACTTC.

CDR3 residues: CASSLSRTSGTETQYF. The CDR3 bases are TGTGCCAGCAGTTTATCCCGGACTAGCGGCACCGAGACCCAGTACTTC. The rearrangement links TRBV27 to TRBJ2-5; 10 nucleotides match TRBD2. Germline-derived CDR1 and CDR2 are MNHEY and SMNVEV (reference sequence). Unmatched junction bases numbered 6, after V lost 0 bases and J lost 5 bases. The CDR3 consists of 16 residues.

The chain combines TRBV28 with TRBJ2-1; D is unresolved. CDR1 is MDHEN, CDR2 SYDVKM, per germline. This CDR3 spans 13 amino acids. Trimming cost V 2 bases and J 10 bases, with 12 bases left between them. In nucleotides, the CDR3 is TGTGCCAGCAGTTTAGGGCCCACCCGAGAGCAGTTCTTC. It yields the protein CASSLGPTREQFF.